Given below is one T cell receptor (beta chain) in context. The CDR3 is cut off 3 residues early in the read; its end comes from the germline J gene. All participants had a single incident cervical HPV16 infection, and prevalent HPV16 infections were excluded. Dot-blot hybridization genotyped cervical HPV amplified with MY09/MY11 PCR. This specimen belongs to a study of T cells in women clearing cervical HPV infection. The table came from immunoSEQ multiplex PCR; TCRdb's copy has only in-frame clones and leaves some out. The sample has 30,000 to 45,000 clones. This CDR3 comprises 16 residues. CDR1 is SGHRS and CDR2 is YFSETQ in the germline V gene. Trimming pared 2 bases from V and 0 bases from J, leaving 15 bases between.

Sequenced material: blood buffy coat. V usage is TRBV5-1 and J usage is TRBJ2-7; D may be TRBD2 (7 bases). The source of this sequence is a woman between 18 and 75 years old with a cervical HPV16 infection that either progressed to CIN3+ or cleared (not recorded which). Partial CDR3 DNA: TGCGCCAGCAGCTTTCCCAGCGGGGACAACTCCTACGAG. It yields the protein CASSFPSGDNSYE. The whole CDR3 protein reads CASSFPSGDNSYEQYF.